The rows below give T cell receptor beta chains drawn from one sample of a study of molecular identifiers for immune sequencing clone quantification. Each CDR3 protein gets one entry after TCRdb re-called the PCR reads with MiXCR. The repertoire has 400,000 to 600,000 distinct CDR3 sequences, roughly 24% of them found once; the top ten carry roughly 0.79%. Specimen: naive CD8+ T cells from blood, with Jurkat cell RNA spiked in. These receptors all stem from a human donor in good health. Some libraries in this study had Jurkat cell RNA spiked in. Each CDR3 is given without its conserved first and last residue.

j_gene,v_gene,CDR3aa
TRBJ2-5,TRBV6-5,ASSYQRESIQETQY
TRBJ2-5,TRBV6-7,ASSYRDIGQGVRTINAQEIQY
TRBJ2-7,TRBV6-2/TRBV6-3,ASSSAHEQY
TRBJ2-1,TRBV30,AWSWGGGEQF
TRBJ2-5,TRBV4-1,ASSPPRGTGTQEPQY
TRBJ2-7,TRBV28,ASSLEDTYEQY
TRBJ1-4,TRBV6-1,ASSKGGSNEKLF
TRBJ2-2,TRBV24-1,ATRDSGKLF
TRBJ1-1,TRBV7-5,ISVPEQTKKDMNTEAF
TRBJ2-1,TRBV20-1,SAIPGQGNEQF
TRBJ2-5,TRBV7-9,ASSSPAGYAGETQY
TRBJ2-1,TRBV12-3/TRBV12-4,ASSSGLAGGPGYNEQF
TRBJ2-1,TRBV28,ASSHRGTYNEQF
TRBJ2-2,TRBV5-1,ASSLGQAGIGELF
TRBJ2-6,TRBV9,ASRLLGGGANVLT
TRBJ2-7,TRBV12-3/TRBV12-4,ASSPINTREQY
TRBJ2-1,TRBV7-8,ASTLSGRLYNEQF
TRBJ2-5,TRBV19,ASSGPGPQY
TRBJ2-3,TRBV7-2,ASSSIAGVTDTQY
TRBJ2-6,TRBV7-9,ASSPPRVSGANVLT
TRBJ2-7,TRBV20-1,SARDGDRPYEQY
TRBJ2-1,TRBV7-9,ASSLEVSPTNNEQF
TRBJ1-1,TRBV6-2/TRBV6-3,ASSGEQKYTEAF
TRBJ2-1,TRBV5-1,ASSFTSVEQF
TRBJ1-4,TRBV7-6,ASSSDPNEKLF
TRBJ1-4,TRBV29-1,SVNRGGKLF
TRBJ1-1,TRBV13,ASSEQTGETTEAF
TRBJ2-1,TRBV19,ASRSPRDRYNEQF
TRBJ2-7,TRBV6-5,ASISPPGVEQY
TRBJ1-1,TRBV6-5,ASSYRQDTEAF
TRBJ2-5,TRBV4-1,ASSQLGQRQETQY
TRBJ2-2,TRBV6-5,ATQGRFNTGELF
TRBJ2-3,TRBV7-8,ASSSEVDGWTSGGAKTDTQY
TRBJ2-3,TRBV20-1,SADSWSTDTQY
TRBJ2-2,TRBV15,AIPKVPGQPNTGELF
TRBJ1-3,TRBV9,ASSVSAGKSSGNTIY
TRBJ1-1,TRBV4-3,ASSPYYAGSLSTEAF
TRBJ1-6,TRBV5-4,ASSDWGGPLH
TRBJ2-7,TRBV7-2,ASSRQSSGSSNEQY
TRBJ2-7,TRBV7-2,ASSFEGLMYEQY
TRBJ1-4,TRBV19,ASSIWISTNEKLF
TRBJ2-1,TRBV6-1,ASSEAVTGPGDEQF
TRBJ1-1,TRBV12-3/TRBV12-4,ASSLIPRTMDTEAF
TRBJ1-2,TRBV7-9,ASSLRPEHYGYT
TRBJ2-7,TRBV29-1,SAGTGNTYEQY
TRBJ1-1,TRBV20-1,SARVKENTEAF
TRBJ1-2,TRBV2,ASSEFSGSPYGYT